This is a list of T cell receptor beta chains from one sample in a study of T cells in Graves' hyperthyroidism and ophthalmopathy. TCRdb re-derived calls from the multiplex PCR reads in MiXCR, one entry per CDR3 protein. The sample includes approximately 700,000 distinct CDR3 sequences, about 15% of them seen just once. Sequences were obtained from blood. All receptors derive from a man between 18 and 29 years old with Graves' hyperthyroidism. Each CDR3 is given without its conserved first and last residue.

J gene: TRBJ1-1; V gene: TRBV4-2; CDR3 protein: ASSQDGNKNTEAF
J gene: TRBJ2-7; V gene: TRBV6-1; CDR3 protein: ASSDHGYSGTGEIEQY
J gene: TRBJ1-1; V gene: TRBV28; CDR3 protein: ASSPTDRGLMNTEAF
J gene: TRBJ2-5; V gene: TRBV15; CDR3 protein: ATRADSQETQY
J gene: TRBJ1-2; V gene: TRBV7-9; CDR3 protein: ASSLEKDRGRGGYT
J gene: TRBJ1-2; V gene: TRBV27; CDR3 protein: ASVQLGSGEGYT
J gene: TRBJ2-1; V gene: TRBV5-1; CDR3 protein: ASSPGLAGNYNEQF
J gene: TRBJ2-2; V gene: TRBV24-1; CDR3 protein: ATSSGFRTNTGELF
J gene: TRBJ2-1; V gene: TRBV9; CDR3 protein: ASSVRGPDNEQF
J gene: TRBJ2-1; V gene: TRBV6-1; CDR3 protein: ASSKTIGTSFVEQF
J gene: TRBJ1-4; V gene: TRBV20-1; CDR3 protein: SALDRGREKLF
J gene: TRBJ2-7; V gene: TRBV4-2; CDR3 protein: ASSQGGWGAMFGRGNDYEQY
J gene: TRBJ1-3; V gene: TRBV18; CDR3 protein: ASSPPASADYSGNTIY
J gene: TRBJ1-1; V gene: TRBV27; CDR3 protein: ASHPDPGSREAF